The 8 T cell receptor beta chains below all came from one sample that was sequenced in a study of T cell responses to AZD1222 COVID-19 vaccine. The data were produced by immunoSEQ multiplex PCR, yet TCRdb's version contains in-frame clones alone and is incomplete. The data hold roughly 100,000 clones, with about 88% observed a single time. This material consisted of peripheral blood, taken on day 0 of AZD1222 vaccination. The receptors derive from an adult in good health.

The V gene is TRBV4-1, the J gene TRBJ1-5, with TRBD1 as a possible D gene (5 bases). The CDR3 contains 17 residues. Deletions cut 4 bases from V and 4 bases from J, with 20 bases between. CDR1 MGHRA and CDR2 YSYEKL come from the germline V gene. The CDR3, as DNA: TGCGCCAGCAGCCCCACGGAGACAGACGGATTTAATCAGCCCCAGCATTTT. It yields the protein CASSPTETDGFNQPQHF.

The genes are TRBV11-2 and TRBJ1-4; perhaps TRBD1 as D (5 bases). With 2 bases removed from V and 3 bases from J, the gap between germline ends came to 16 bases. The CDR3 runs 17 residues. Germline V gives CDR1 SGHAT, CDR2 FQNNGV. As DNA, the CDR3 is TGTGCCAGCAGCTTATGGGGCCGGGGGGGGTCTAATGAAAAACTGTTTTTT. The encoded protein is CASSLWGRGGSNEKLFF.

The genes are TRBV14 and TRBJ1-1; a possible D gene is TRBD1 (5 bases). V gave up 2 bases and J gave up 8 bases, with 9 bases separating them. This CDR3 has 12 amino acids. Germline loops: CDR1 SGHDN, CDR2 FVKESK. The CDR3 nucleotides are TGTGCCAGCAGCCAACTAGACAGAGAAGCTTTCTTT. It is translated as CASSQLDREAFF.

This rearrangement joins TRBV4-3 to TRBJ2-5; TRBD1 matches at 7 bases. Germline CDR1 LGHNA, CDR2 YSLEER. The CDR3 totals 18 residues. V lost 0 bases and J lost 2; bases outside the gene matches: 12. The CDR3 here is CASSQELASGGRQETQYF. Here the CDR3 DNA reads TGCGCCAGCAGCCAAGAGTTAGCCTCAGGGGGTCGTCAAGAGACCCAGTACTTC.

The chain links TRBV5-6 to TRBJ2-1, with no clear D. The length of the CDR3 is 11 residues. The V and J ends lost 4 bases and 9 bases respectively, with 8 bases between them. Germline values: CDR1 SGHDT, CDR2 YYEEEE. CDR3 in amino acids: CASSTGAEQFF. DNA of the CDR3: TGTGCCAGCAGCACCGGAGCTGAGCAGTTCTTC.

The V gene is TRBV15, the J gene TRBJ2-3; 7 bases line up with TRBD2. The CDR3 covers 15 residues. Germline CDR1 is LNHNV and CDR2 is YYDKDF (reference sequence). With 5 bases clipped from V and 2 bases from J, the junction kept 7 bases outside the gene matches. In DNA form, the CDR3 reads TGTGCCACCAGCCGCAGCGGGACCACCACAGATACGCAGTATTTT. Translation: CATSRSGTTTDTQYF.

The chain carries TRBV3-1 (or the pseudogene TRBV3-2) and TRBJ1-2; D is unresolved. Germline V CDR1 and CDR2: LGHDT, YNNKEL (reference sequence). This CDR3 has 13 amino acids. Trimming stripped 0 bases from V and 4 bases from J, with 6 bases between. The CDR3 loop reads CASSQERGYGYTF. DNA of the CDR3: TGTGCCAGCAGCCAAGAGCGGGGCTATGGCTACACCTTC.

This rearrangement joins TRBV6-6 to TRBJ2-5; unclear D gene. The germline gives CDR1 MNHNY, CDR2 SVGAGI (reference sequence). Deletions cut 7 bases from V and 5 bases from J, with 11 bases between. This CDR3 comprises 12 residues. For the CDR3, the DNA is TGTGCCAGCATGTGGGGATGGGAGACCCAGTACTTC. It specifies CASMWGWETQYF.